This TCR beta chain was sequenced in a study of T cell responses to AZD1222 COVID-19 vaccine. This clone was observed once. The data were produced by immunoSEQ multiplex PCR, yet TCRdb's version contains in-frame clones alone and is incomplete. The table lists some 150,000 clones, 75% to 85% of them singletons. CDR1 and CDR2 from the germline V gene are KGHDR and SFDVKD. CDR3 size: 15 residues. Trimming cost V 3 bases and J 8 bases, with 18 bases left between them. The sample was peripheral blood, taken 28 days after the second dose of the MenACWY control vaccine. The origin of this receptor is an adult who received the MenACWY meningococcal vaccine as a control. V usage is TRBV24-1 and J usage is TRBJ1-2, with D hard to call. CDR3 sequence: CATSDQNNYAVGYTF. DNA for the CDR3: TGTGCCACCAGTGATCAAAATAACTACGCGGTAGGCTACACCTTC.